This T cell receptor (beta chain) was recovered during a study of response to subunit inactivated influenza vaccine. Study findings and constraints: Each seasonal influenza vaccination, the authors suggested, recruits few new T cells.

Trimming left V 3 bases short and J 1 base short, with 9 bases between. CDR1 is MGHRA, CDR2 YSYEKL, per germline. The CDR3 loop spans 15 amino acids. One entry per CDR3 protein results from TCRdb running MiXCR on the RT-PCR reads. The table has around 790,000 distinct CDR3 sequences, approximately 22% seen once. Notes on this clonotype: Its target is unknown.

The V gene is TRBV4-1, the J gene TRBJ2-2, with D maybe TRBD1 (6 bases). The sequence was obtained from a man in his fifties or sixties who received an inactivated influenza vaccine. The starting material was PBMCs from blood, obtained 5 days after vaccination. The CDR3 protein is CASSQTGQNTGELFF. The CDR3 DNA is TGCGCCAGCAGCCAGACGGGACAGAACACCGGGGAGCTGTTTTTT.